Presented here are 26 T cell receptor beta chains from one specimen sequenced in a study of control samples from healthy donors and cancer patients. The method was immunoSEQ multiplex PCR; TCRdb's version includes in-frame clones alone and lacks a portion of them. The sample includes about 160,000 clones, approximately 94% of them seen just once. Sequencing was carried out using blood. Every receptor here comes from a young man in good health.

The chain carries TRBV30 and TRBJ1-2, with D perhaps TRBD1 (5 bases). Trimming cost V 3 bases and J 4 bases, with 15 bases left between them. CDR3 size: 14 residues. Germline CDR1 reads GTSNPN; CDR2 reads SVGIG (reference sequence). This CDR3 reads CAWSPGEGSYGYTF. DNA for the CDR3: TGTGCCTGGAGCCCGGGCGAGGGGAGCTATGGCTACACCTTC.

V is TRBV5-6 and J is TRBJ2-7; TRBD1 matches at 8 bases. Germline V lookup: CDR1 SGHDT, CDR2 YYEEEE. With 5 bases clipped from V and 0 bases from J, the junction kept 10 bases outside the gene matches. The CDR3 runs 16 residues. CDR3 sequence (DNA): TGTGCCAGCAGTCAAATAGGGGACAGGAGCTCCTACGAGCAGTACTTC. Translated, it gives CASSQIGDRSSYEQYF.

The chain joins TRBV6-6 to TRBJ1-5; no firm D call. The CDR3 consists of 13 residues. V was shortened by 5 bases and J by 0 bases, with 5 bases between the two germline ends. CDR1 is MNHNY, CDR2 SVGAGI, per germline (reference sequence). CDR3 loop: CASSRYSNQPQHF. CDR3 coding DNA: TGTGCCAGCAGTAGGTATAGCAATCAGCCCCAGCATTTT.

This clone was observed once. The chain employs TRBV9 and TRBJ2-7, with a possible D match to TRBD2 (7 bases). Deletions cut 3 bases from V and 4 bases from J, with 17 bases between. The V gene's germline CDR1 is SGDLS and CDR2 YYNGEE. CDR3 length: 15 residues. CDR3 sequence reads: CASSAGGGPHYEQYF. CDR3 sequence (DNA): TGTGCCAGCAGCGCGGGCGGGGGCCCCCATTACGAGCAGTACTTC.

CDR3 in amino acids: CASSLLAKGLYEQYF. Written as DNA, the CDR3 is TGTGCCAGCAGTTTATTAGCAAAGGGACTCTACGAGCAGTACTTC. The J gene is TRBJ2-7, the V gene TRBV27; D is possibly TRBD2 (6 bases). The V gene's germline CDR1 is MNHEY and CDR2 SMNVEV (reference sequence). This CDR3 region has 15 residues. Trimming cost V 1 base and J 3 bases, with 13 bases left between them.

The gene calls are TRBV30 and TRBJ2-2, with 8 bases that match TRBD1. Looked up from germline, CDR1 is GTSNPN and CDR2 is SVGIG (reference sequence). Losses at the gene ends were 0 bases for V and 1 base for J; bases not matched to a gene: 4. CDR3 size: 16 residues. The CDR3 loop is CAWSVMGTGNTGELFF. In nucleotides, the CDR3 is TGTGCCTGGAGTGTAATGGGGACAGGGAACACCGGGGAGCTGTTTTTT. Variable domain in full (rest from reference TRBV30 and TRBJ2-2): SQTIHQWPATLVQPVGSPLSLECTVEGTSNPNLYWYRQAAGRGLQLLFYSVGIGQISSEVPQNLSASRPQDRQFILSSKKLLLSDSGFYLCAWSVMGTGNTGELFFGEGSRLTVL.

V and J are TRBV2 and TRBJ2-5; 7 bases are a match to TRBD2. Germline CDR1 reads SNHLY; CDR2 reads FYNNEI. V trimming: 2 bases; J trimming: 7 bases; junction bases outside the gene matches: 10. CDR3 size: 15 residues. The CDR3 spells CASSERGAREGTQYF. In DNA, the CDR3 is TGTGCCAGCAGTGAAAGAGGGGCCAGGGAGGGGACCCAGTACTTC.

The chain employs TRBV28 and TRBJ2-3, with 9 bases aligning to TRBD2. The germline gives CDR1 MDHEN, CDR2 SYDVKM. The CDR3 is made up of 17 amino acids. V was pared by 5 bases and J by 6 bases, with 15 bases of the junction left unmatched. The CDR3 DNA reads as TGTGCCAGCAGTCGCTATCATATAGCGGGAGTAGCCGATACGCAGTATTTT. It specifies CASSRYHIAGVADTQYF.

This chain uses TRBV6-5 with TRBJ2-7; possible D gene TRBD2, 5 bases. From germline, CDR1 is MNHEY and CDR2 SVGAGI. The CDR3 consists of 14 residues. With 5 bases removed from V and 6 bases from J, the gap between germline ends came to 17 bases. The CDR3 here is CASSRTGSGREQYF. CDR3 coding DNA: TGTGCCAGCAGTCGAACTGGGAGTGGACGCGAGCAGTACTTC.

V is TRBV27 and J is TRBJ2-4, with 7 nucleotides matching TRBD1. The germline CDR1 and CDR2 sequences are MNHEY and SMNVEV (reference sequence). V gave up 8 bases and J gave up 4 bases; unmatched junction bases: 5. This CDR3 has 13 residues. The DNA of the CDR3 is TGTGCCAGCGGGTGGGACAGTAAAAACATTCAGTACTTC. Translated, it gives CASGWDSKNIQYF.

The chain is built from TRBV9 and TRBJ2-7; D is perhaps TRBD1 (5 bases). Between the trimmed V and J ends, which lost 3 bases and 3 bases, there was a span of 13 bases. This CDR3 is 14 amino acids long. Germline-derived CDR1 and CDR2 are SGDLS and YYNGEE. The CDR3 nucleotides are TGTGCCAGCAGCGGCCTACCAGACAGCTACGAGCAGTACTTC. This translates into CASSGLPDSYEQYF. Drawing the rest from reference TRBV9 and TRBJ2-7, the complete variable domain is DSGVTQTPKHLITATGQRVTLRCSPRSGDLSVYWYQQSLDQGLQFLIQYYNGEERAKGNILERFSAQQFPDLHSELNLSSLELGDSALYFCASSGLPDSYEQYFGPGTRLTVT.

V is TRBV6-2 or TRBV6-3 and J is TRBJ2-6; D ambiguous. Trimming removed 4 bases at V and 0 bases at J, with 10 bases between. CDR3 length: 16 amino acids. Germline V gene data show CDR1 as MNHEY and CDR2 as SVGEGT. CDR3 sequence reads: CASSFHRISGANVLTF. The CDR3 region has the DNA TGTGCCAGCAGTTTCCACCGCATCTCTGGGGCCAACGTCCTGACTTTC.

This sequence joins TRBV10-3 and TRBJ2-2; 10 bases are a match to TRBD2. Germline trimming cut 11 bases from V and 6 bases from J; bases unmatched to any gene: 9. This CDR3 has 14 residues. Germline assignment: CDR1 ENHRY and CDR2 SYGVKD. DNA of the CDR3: TGTGCCGCCGGGCTAGCGGGAGAGGCCGGGGAGCTGTTTTTT. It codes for CAAGLAGEAGELFF.

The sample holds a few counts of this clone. The CDR3 protein is CASSYLGHTEAFF. Here the CDR3 DNA reads TGTGCCAGCAGTTATTTGGGTCACACTGAAGCTTTCTTT. This sequence joins TRBV12-3 or TRBV12-4 and TRBJ1-1; D gene unclear. The V end lost 4 bases, the J end lost 3 bases, and 9 bases lay between the germline ends. This CDR3 comprises 13 residues.

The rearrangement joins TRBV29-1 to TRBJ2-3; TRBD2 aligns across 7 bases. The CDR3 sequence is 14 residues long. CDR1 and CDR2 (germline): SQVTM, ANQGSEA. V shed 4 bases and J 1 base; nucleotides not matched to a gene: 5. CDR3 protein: CSVGLAGGTDTQYF. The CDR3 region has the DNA TGCAGCGTTGGTTTGGCGGGAGGCACAGATACGCAGTATTTT.

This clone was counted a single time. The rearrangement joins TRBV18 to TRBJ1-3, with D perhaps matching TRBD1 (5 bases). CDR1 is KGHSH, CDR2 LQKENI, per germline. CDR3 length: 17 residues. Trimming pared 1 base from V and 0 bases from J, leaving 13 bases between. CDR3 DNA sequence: TGTGCCAGCTCACCACTACTACAGGCCGTCTCTGGAAACACCATATATTTT. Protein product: CASSPLLQAVSGNTIYF.

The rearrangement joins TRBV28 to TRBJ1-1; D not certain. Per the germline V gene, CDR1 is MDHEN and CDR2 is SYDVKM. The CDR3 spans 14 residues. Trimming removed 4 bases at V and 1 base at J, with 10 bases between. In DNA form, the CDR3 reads TGTGCCAGCAGTTCCCTGCCAGGGAACACTGAAGCTTTCTTT. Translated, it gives CASSSLPGNTEAFF.

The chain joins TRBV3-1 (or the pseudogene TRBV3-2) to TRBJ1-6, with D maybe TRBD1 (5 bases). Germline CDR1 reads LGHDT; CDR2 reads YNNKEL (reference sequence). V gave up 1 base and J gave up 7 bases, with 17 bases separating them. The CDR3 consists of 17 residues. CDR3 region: CASSQVSGLKENSPLHF. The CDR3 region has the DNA TGTGCCAGCAGCCAAGTATCGGGGCTAAAGGAGAATTCACCCCTCCACTTT.

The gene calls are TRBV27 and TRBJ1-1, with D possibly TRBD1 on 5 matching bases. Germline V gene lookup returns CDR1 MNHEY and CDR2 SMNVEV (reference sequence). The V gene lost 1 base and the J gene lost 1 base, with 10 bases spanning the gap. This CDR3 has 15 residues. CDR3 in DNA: TGTGCCAGCAGTTTATGGGCCAGGGCGAACACTGAAGCTTTCTTT. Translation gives CASSLWARANTEAFF.

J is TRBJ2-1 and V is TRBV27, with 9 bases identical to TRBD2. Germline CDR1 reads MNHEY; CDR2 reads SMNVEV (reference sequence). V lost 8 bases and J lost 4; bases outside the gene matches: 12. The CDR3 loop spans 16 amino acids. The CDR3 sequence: CASGPFSGRGYNEQFF. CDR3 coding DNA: TGTGCCAGCGGACCTTTTAGCGGGAGAGGATACAATGAGCAGTTCTTC.

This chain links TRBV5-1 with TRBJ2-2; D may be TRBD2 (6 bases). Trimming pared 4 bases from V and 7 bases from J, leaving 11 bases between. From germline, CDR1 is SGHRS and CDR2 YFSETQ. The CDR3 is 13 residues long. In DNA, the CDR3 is TGCGCCAGCAGCCCCGGGGGTGTCGGGGAGCTGTTTTTT. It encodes CASSPGGVGELFF. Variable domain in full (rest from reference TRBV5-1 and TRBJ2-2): KAGVTQTPRYLIKTRGQQVTLSCSPISGHRSVSWYQQTPGQGLQFLFEYFSETQRNKGNFPGRFSGRQFSNSRSEMNVSTLELGDSALYLCASSPGGVGELFFGEGSRLTVL.

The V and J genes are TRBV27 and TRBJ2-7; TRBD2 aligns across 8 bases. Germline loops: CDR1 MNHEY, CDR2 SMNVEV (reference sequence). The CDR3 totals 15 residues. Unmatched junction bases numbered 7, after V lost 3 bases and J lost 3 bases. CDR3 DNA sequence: TGTGCCAGCAGTTTGGGAGCGGGAGAATTCTACGAGCAGTACTTC. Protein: CASSLGAGEFYEQYF.

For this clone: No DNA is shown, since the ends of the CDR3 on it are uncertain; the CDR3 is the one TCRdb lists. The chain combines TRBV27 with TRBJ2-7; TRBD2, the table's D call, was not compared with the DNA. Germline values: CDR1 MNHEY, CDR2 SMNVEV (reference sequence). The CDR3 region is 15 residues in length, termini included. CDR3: CASSSSTSGSDEQYF.

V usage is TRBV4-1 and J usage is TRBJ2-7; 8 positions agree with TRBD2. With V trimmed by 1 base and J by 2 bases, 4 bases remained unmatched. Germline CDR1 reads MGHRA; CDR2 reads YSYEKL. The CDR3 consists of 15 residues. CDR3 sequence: CASSQVSGGAYEQYF. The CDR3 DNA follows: TGCGCCAGCAGCCAAGTGTCGGGGGGGGCCTACGAGCAGTACTTC.

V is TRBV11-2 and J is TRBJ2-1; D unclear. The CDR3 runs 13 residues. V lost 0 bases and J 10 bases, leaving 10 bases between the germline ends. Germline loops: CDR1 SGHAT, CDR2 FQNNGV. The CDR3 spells CASSLDPSIEQFF. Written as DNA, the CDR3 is TGTGCCAGCAGCTTAGATCCAAGTATCGAGCAGTTCTTC.

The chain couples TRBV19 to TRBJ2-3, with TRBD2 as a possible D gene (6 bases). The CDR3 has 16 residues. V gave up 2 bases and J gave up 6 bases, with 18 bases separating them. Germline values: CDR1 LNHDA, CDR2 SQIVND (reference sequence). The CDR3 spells CASSIKGDSRPDTQYF. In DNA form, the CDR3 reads TGTGCCAGTAGTATAAAAGGGGACTCAAGGCCGGATACGCAGTATTTT.